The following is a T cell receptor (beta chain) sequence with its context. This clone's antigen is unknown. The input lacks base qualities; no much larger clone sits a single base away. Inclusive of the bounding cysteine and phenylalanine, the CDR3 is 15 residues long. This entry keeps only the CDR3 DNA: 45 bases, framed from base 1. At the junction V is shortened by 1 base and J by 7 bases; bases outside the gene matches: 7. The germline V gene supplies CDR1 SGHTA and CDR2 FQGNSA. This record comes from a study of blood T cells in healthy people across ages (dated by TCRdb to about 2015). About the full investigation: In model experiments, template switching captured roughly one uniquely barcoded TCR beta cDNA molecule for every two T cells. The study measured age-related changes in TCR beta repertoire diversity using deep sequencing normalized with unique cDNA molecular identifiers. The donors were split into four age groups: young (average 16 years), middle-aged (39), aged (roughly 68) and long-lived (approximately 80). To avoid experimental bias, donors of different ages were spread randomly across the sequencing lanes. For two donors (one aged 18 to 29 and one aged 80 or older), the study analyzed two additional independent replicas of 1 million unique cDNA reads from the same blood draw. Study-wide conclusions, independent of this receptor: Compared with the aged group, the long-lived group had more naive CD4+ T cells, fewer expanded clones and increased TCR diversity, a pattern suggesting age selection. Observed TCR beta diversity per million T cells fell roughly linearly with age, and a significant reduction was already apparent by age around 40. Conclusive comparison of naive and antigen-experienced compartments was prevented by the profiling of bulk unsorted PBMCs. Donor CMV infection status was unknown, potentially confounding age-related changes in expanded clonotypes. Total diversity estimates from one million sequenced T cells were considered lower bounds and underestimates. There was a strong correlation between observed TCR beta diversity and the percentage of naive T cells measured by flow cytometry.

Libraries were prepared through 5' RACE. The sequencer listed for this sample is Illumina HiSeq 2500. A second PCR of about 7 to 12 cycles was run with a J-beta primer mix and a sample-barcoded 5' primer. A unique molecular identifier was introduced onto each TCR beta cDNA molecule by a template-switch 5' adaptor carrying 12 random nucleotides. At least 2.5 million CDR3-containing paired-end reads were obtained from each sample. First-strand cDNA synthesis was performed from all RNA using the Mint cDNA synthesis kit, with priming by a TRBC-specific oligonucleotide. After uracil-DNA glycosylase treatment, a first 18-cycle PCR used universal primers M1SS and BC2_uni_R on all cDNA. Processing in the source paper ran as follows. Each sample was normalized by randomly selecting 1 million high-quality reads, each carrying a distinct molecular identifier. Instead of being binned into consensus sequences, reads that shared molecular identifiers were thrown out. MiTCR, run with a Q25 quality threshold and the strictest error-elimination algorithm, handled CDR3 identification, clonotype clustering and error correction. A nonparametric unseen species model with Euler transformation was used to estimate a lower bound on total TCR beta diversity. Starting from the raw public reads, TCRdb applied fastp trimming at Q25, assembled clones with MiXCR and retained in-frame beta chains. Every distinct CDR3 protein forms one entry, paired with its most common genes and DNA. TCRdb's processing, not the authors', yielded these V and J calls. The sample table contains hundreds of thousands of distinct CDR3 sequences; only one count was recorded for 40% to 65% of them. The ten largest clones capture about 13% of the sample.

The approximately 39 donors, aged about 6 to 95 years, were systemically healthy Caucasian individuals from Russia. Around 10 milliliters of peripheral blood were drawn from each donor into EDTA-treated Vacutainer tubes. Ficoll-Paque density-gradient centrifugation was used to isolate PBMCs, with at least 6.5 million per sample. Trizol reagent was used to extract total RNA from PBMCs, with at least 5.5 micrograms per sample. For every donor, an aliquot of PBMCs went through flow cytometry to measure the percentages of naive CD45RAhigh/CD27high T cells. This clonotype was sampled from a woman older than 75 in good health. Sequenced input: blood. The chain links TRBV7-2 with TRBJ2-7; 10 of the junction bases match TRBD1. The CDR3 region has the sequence CASSLGGGQGNEQYF. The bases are TGTGCCAGCAGCTTAGGAGGGGGACAGGGGAATGAGCAGTACTTC.